This T cell receptor beta chain was profiled in a study of T cells after posttransplantation cyclophosphamide. The study's findings and limits: Blood and skin or GI T cell repertoires showed limited TRB overlap. Later post-transplant blood repertoires were often dominated by donor CD8+ memory clones. TRB clonality was highly associated with recipient CMV seropositivity and reactivation.

Peripheral blood was collected from the related graft donor on the marrow donation day. The germline V gene encodes CDR1 SGHRS and CDR2 YFSETQ. V lost 2 bases and J lost 4, with 12 bases in between. The CDR3 sequence is 14 residues long. Produced via immunoSEQ multiplex PCR; TCRdb's table is partial and in-frame only. Reported are 42,000 or so clones, none seen only once; the ten largest carry 4% to 5.5%. This clone has ten or more counts. As yet, its antigen is unknown. The sequence came from a woman aged 45-60 years in good health and a related stem cell transplant donor. This chain connects TRBV5-1 to TRBJ1-2, with D hard to call. Sequenced input: PBMCs. CDR3 sequence (DNA): TGCGCCAGCAGCTTACCTGAGGAAGTCTATGGCTACACCTTC. Protein product: CASSLPEEVYGYTF.